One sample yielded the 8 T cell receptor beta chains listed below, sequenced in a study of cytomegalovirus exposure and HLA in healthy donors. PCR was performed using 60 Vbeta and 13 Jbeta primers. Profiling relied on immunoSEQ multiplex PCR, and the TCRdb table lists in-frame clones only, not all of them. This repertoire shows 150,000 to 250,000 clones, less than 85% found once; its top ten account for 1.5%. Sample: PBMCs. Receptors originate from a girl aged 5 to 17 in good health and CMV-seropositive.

DNA of the CDR3: TGTGCCAGCAGCTCGACAGGGAACCACGAGCAGTACTTC. Amino acids: CASSSTGNHEQYF. The chain couples TRBV13 to TRBJ2-7, with 7 bases matching TRBD1. The CDR3 sequence is 13 residues long. V lost 4 bases and J lost 5; bases outside the gene matches: 5. Germline V lookup: CDR1 PRHDT, CDR2 FYEKMQ (reference sequence).

CDR3 sequence (DNA): TGTGCCAGCAGCTTAGAAGTTTTAGCGGGGGGCCCCTACGAGCAGTACTTC. This translates into CASSLEVLAGGPYEQYF. The chain has TRBV7-2 and TRBJ2-7; 10 bases are a match to TRBD2. The germline V gene encodes CDR1 SGHTA and CDR2 FQGNSA. This CDR3 contains 17 residues. J was trimmed by 2 bases and V by 1 base; bases with no gene match: 8.

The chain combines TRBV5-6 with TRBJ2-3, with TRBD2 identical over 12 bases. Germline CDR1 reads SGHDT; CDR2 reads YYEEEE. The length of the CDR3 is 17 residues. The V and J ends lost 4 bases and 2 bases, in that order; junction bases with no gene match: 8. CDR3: CASSELGTSGFTDTQYF. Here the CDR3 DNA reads TGTGCCAGCAGCGAGCTCGGGACTAGCGGGTTCACAGATACGCAGTATTTT.

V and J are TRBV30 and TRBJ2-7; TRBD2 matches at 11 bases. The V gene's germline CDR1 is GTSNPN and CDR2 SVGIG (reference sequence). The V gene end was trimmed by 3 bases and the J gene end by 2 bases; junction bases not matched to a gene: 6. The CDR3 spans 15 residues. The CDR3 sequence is CAWRASGGTPYEQYF. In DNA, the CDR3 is TGTGCCTGGAGAGCTAGCGGGGGGACACCCTACGAGCAGTACTTC.

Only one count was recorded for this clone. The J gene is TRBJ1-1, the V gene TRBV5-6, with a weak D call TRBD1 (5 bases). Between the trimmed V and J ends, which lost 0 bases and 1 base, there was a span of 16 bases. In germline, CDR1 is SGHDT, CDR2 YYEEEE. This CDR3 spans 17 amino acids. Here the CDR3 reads CASSLAEFAGGNTEAFF. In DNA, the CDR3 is TGTGCCAGCAGCTTGGCCGAATTCGCCGGGGGGAACACTGAAGCTTTCTTT.

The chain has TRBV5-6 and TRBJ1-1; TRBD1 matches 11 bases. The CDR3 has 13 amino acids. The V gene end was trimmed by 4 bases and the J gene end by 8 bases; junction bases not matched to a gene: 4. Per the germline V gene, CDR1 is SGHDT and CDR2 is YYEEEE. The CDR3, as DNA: TGTGCCAGCAGCAGGGACAGGGGGAACGAAGCTTTCTTT. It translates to CASSRDRGNEAFF.

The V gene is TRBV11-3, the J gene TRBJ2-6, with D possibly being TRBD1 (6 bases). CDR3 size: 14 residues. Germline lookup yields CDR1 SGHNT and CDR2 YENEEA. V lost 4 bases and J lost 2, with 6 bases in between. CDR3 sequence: CASSSGAGANVLTF. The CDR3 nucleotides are TGTGCCAGCAGCTCAGGGGCTGGGGCCAACGTCCTGACTTTC.

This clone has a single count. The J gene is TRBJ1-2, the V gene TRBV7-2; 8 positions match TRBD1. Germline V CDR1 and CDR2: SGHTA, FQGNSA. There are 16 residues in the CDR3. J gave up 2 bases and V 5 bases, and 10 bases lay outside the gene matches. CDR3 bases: TGTGCCAGCAGCGCTGCAGGGGGCAGGGGGAACTATGGCTACACCTTC. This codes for CASSAAGGRGNYGYTF.